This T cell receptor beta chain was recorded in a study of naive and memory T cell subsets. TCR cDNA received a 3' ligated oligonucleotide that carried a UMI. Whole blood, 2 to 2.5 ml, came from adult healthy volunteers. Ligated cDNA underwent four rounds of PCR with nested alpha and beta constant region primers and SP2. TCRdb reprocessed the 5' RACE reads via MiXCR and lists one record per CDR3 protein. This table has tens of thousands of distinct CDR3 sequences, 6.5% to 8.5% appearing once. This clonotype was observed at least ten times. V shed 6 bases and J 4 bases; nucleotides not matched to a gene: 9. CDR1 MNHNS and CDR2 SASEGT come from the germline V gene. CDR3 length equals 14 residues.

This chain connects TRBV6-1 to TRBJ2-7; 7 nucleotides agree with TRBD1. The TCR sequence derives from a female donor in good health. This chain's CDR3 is CASRNRGRGYEQYF. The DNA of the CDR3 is TGTGCCAGCAGAAACAGGGGACGGGGTTACGAGCAGTACTTC.